This TCR beta chain was documented in a study of Graves' ophthalmopathy and Graves' hyperthyroidism. V lost 4 bases and J lost 8; bases outside the gene matches: 5. The germline V gene encodes CDR1 LNHDA and CDR2 SQIVND (reference sequence). There are 13 residues in the CDR3. As the template, RNA transcripts were used to amplify TCR beta CDR3 regions. First-round RT-PCR with HTBI primers preceded a second-round multiplex PCR. TCRdb independently ran MiXCR on the multiplex PCR reads; one entry per CDR3 protein. The table records 300,000 to 500,000 distinct CDR3 sequences, 15% of them present only once. This clonotype appeared many times. Hyperthyroidism cases were recent diagnoses of under 2 months' duration in people aged 18 to 65. Clinical symptoms and serum thyroxine were used for diagnosis; TRAb, thyroid ultrasound and orbital computed tomography were also relied on. Isolation of PBMCs was performed using over 8 ml of fresh peripheral blood.

This TCR derives from a woman in her late teens or twenties with stable Graves' hyperthyroidism. Material: peripheral blood. V is TRBV19 and J is TRBJ1-1, with 9 nucleotides matching TRBD1. CDR3 coding DNA: TGTGCCAGTAGTACGGACAGGGGAGTAGAAGCTTTCTTT. This codes for CASSTDRGVEAFF.